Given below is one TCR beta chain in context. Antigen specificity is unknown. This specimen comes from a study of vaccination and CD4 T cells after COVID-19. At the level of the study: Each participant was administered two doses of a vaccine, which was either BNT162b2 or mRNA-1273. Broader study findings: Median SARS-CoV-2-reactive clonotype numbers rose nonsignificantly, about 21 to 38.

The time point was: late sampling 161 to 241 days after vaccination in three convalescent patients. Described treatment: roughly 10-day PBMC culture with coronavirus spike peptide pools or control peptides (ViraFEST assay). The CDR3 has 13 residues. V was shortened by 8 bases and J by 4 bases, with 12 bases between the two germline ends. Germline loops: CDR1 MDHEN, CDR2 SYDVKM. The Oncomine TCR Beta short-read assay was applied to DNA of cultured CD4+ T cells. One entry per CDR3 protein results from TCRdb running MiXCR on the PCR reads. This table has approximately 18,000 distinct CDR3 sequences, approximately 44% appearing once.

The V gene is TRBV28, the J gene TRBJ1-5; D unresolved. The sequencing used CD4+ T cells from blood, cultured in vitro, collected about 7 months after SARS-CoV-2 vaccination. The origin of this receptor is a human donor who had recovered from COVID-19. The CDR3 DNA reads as TGTGCCAGCTCGTGGCGGATGAATCAGCCCCAGCATTTT. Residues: CASSWRMNQPQHF.